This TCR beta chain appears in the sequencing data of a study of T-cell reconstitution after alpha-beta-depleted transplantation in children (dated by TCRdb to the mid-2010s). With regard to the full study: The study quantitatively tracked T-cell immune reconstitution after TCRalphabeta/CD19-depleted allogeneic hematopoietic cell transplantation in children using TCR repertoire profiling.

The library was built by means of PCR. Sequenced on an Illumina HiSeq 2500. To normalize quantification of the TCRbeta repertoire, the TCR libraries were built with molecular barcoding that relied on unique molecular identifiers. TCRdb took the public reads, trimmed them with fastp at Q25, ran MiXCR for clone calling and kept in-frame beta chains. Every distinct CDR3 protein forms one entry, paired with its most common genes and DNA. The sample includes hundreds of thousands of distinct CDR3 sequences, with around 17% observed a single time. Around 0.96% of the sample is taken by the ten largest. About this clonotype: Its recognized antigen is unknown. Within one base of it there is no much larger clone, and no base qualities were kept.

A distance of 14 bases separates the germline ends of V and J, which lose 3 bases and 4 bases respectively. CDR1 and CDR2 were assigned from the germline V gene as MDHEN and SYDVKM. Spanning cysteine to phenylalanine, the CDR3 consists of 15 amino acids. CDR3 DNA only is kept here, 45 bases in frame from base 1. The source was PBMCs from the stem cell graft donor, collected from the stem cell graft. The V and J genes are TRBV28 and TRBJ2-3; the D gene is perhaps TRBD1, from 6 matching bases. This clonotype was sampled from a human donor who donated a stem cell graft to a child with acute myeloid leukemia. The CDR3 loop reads CASSLVKGGPDTQYF. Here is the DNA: TGTGCCAGCAGTTTGGTGAAAGGGGGTCCAGATACGCAGTATTTT.